A selection of T cell receptor beta chains follows, all from one sample in a study of OX40 agonist ivuxolimab in advanced cancers. Assay: immunoSEQ multiplex PCR; the TCRdb copy retains only in-frame clones and omits some. Here the sample spans under 55,000 clones, roughly nine tenths being singletons. The specimen was CD4+ or CD8+ T cells sorted from blood, collected in a trial of the OX40 agonist ivuxolimab. These receptors were obtained from an adult with an advanced solid tumor such as melanoma, head and neck, liver or kidney cancer. Each CDR3 is given with its conserved first and last residue. A D gene is named only where the DNA matches it firmly. Size values are once, few and many counts, or a class for expanded clones, and some rows have none.

NA	15	TRBV4-1	NA	TRBJ2-7	CASSQVPAISYEQYF	TGCGCCAGCAGCCAAGTCCCGGCAATTTCCTACGAGCAGTACTTC
NA	16	TRBV15	NA	TRBJ1-1	CATSRGGLGLNTEAFF	TGTGCCACCAGCCGAGGCGGGCTGGGTCTGAACACTGAAGCTTTCTTT
NA	14	TRBV7-9	NA	TRBJ1-2	CASTLSYLGHGYTF	TGTGCCAGCACCCTTAGTTATCTGGGGCATGGCTACACCTTC
TRBD1	15	TRBV10-3	NA	TRBJ1-1	CAIRTGQGPVSEAFF	TGTGCCATCAGAACCGGACAGGGTCCGGTGTCTGAAGCTTTCTTT
NA	15	TRBV5-6	NA	TRBJ2-3	CASSLGSGRADTQYF	TGTGCCAGCAGCCTGGGGTCGGGTCGGGCAGATACGCAGTATTTT
NA	13	TRBV19	NA	TRBJ2-1	CASSIFGANEQFF	TGTGCCAGTAGTATTTTTGGTGCGAATGAGCAGTTCTTC
NA	12	TRBV27	NA	TRBJ2-5	CASIGQGGYQYF	TGTGCCAGCATTGGACAGGGAGGGTACCAGTACTTC
NA	17	TRBV30	NA	TRBJ1-5	CAWSVGGYSYSNQPQHF	TGTGCCTGGAGTGTAGGGGGGTACTCGTATAGCAATCAGCCCCAGCATTTT
NA	13	TRBV25-1	once	TRBJ1-4	CASSVPGEEKLFF	TGTGCCAGCAGTGTCCCAGGGGAGGAAAAACTGTTTTTT
NA	14	TRBV5-1	NA	TRBJ2-4	CASSLWRGGGIQYF	TGCGCCAGCAGCTTGTGGAGGGGCGGAGGCATTCAGTACTTC
NA	13	TRBV27	NA	TRBJ2-1	CASSYGTTNEQFF	TGTGCCAGCAGTTACGGCACCACCAATGAGCAGTTCTTC
TRBD1	13	TRBV19	NA	TRBJ1-1	CASSIGTGFGAFF	TGTGCCAGTAGTATAGGGACAGGGTTTGGAGCTTTCTTT
NA	13	TRBV14	NA	TRBJ1-1	CASSQGGVLEAFF	TGTGCCAGCAGCCAAGGTGGGGTACTTGAAGCTTTCTTT
NA	12	TRBV27	once	TRBJ2-1	CASRPNYNEQFF	TGTGCCAGCAGGCCTAACTACAATGAGCAGTTCTTC
NA	14	TRBV19	NA	TRBJ2-7	CASSLKQGSYEQYF	TGTGCCAGTAGTCTAAAACAGGGATCTTACGAGCAGTACTTC
NA	16	TRBV5-1	NA	TRBJ1-1	CASSPPGVEIYTEAFF	TGCGCCAGCAGCCCGCCAGGGGTTGAAATATACACTGAAGCTTTCTTT
NA	13	TRBV9	NA	TRBJ2-7	CASSSDMADEQYF	TGTGCCAGCAGCTCCGACATGGCAGACGAGCAGTACTTC
TRBD1	16	TRBV2	NA	TRBJ2-1	CASNSDYRGGGNEQFF	TGTGCCAGCAATAGCGACTACAGGGGTGGGGGCAATGAGCAGTTCTTC
NA	15	TRBV6-1	NA	TRBJ2-5	CASSPHPGGAETQYF	TGTGCCAGCAGTCCCCACCCCGGAGGCGCAGAGACCCAGTACTTC
NA	14	TRBV15	NA	TRBJ1-2	CATRRAGVNYGYTF	TGTGCCACCAGACGGGCAGGGGTTAACTATGGCTACACCTTC
NA	11	TRBV10-3	NA	TRBJ2-7	CATWGLYGQYF	TGTGCCACCTGGGGGCTGTACGGGCAGTACTTC
TRBD1	14	TRBV29-1	NA	TRBJ1-5	CSARTGNGNQPQHF	TGCAGCGCGCGGACAGGGAACGGCAATCAGCCCCAGCATTTT
NA	16	TRBV10-3	once	TRBJ2-3	CAILRGRGPRGDTQYF	TGTGCCATCCTCCGGGGGCGGGGGCCCCGGGGAGATACGCAGTATTTT
NA	16	TRBV30	NA	TRBJ1-5	CAWSYPAGSHNQPQHF	TGTGCCTGGAGTTACCCCGCGGGCAGCCATAATCAGCCCCAGCATTTT
NA	12	TRBV11-2	NA	TRBJ2-1	CASSLGRNEQFF	TGTGCCAGCAGCTTAGGGCGGAATGAGCAGTTCTTC
NA	13	TRBV2	NA	TRBJ2-7	CASQRTEDYEQYF	TGTGCCAGCCAACGGACGGAGGACTACGAGCAGTACTTC
NA	13	TRBV11-2	NA	TRBJ1-1	CASSPALNTEAFF	TGTGCCAGCAGCCCCGCCCTGAACACTGAAGCTTTCTTT
TRBD2	14	TRBV9	NA	TRBJ2-5	CASSYSGIGETQYF	TGTGCCAGCAGCTACAGCGGGATTGGAGAGACCCAGTACTTC
NA	14	TRBV12-5	few	TRBJ1-5	CASGLGQGNQPQHF	TGTGCTAGTGGTTTGGGGCAGGGGAATCAGCCCCAGCATTTT
NA	15	TRBV10-3	NA	TRBJ1-2	CAISESSRLSYGYTF	TGTGCCATCAGTGAGTCGAGTAGACTGAGCTATGGCTACACCTTC
TRBD1	16	TRBV7-9	NA	TRBJ1-1	CASSLAGTGYGTEAFF	TGTGCCAGCAGCTTAGCTGGGACAGGGTATGGGACTGAAGCTTTCTTT
NA	14	TRBV18	once	TRBJ2-7	CASSPPGGENEQYF	TGTGCCAGCTCACCACCGGGGGGCGAGAACGAGCAGTACTTC
TRBD2	12	TRBV6-6	once	TRBJ2-7	CASTGLANEQYF	TGTGCCAGCACCGGACTAGCCAACGAGCAGTACTTC
NA	14	TRBV19	NA	TRBJ1-3	CASTPRKAGNTIYF	TGTGCCAGTACCCCCCGGAAGGCTGGAAACACCATATATTTT
NA	13	TRBV9	NA	TRBJ2-2	CASSVGGAGELFF	TGTGCCAGCAGCGTAGGAGGGGCCGGGGAGCTGTTTTTT
TRBD2	14	TRBV2	NA	TRBJ2-7	CASSSGTINYEQYF	TGTGCCAGCAGTTCCGGGACTATTAACTACGAGCAGTACTTC
NA	17	TRBV5-5	NA	TRBJ1-2	CASSSPGQSPLNYGYTF	TGTGCCAGCAGCTCCCCTGGACAGTCCCCGCTTAACTATGGCTACACCTTC
TRBD2	16	TRBV7-9	NA	TRBJ2-3	CASRHPSLAGMDTQYF	TGTGCCAGCAGGCACCCCTCCCTAGCGGGAATGGATACGCAGTATTTT
NA	15	TRBV9	NA	TRBJ2-7	CASSSATGSHYEQYF	TGTGCCAGCAGTTCAGCCACTGGATCACACTACGAGCAGTACTTC
NA	14	TRBV5-5	NA	TRBJ1-2	CASSLGQVFYGYTF	TGTGCCAGCAGCTTGGGTCAGGTTTTCTATGGCTACACCTTC
NA	12	TRBV19	NA	TRBJ1-5	CASRAGDQPQHF	TGTGCCAGTAGAGCAGGGGATCAGCCCCAGCATTTT
TRBD2	14	TRBV7-6	NA	TRBJ2-1	CASSLAGGSNEQFF	TGTGCCAGCAGCTTAGCTGGCGGGAGCAATGAGCAGTTCTTC
TRBD1	14	TRBV27	NA	TRBJ1-1	CASSTTGSATEAFF	TGTGCCAGCAGTACGACAGGGTCGGCCACTGAAGCTTTCTTT
TRBD2	15	TRBV27	NA	TRBJ2-3	CASSRLAGAPDTQYF	TGTGCCAGCAGCCGACTAGCGGGAGCCCCCGATACGCAGTATTTT
NA	15	TRBV30	NA	TRBJ1-5	CAWSEGRDGGQPQHF	TGTGCCTGGAGTGAGGGCAGGGACGGGGGTCAGCCCCAGCATTTT
NA	12	TRBV6-5	NA	TRBJ2-2	CASSYGTGELFF	TGTGCCAGCAGTTACGGGACAGGGGAGCTGTTTTTT
NA	14	TRBV19	NA	TRBJ2-5	CASSVSASLETQYF	TGTGCCAGTAGTGTTTCGGCTAGTCTGGAGACCCAGTACTTC
NA	15	TRBV19	once	TRBJ2-7	CATSPGFGVSYEQYF	TGTGCCACCTCCCCAGGGTTTGGGGTTTCCTACGAGCAGTACTTC
NA	17	TRBV18	NA	TRBJ1-3	CASSPLPGTLSGNTIYF	TGTGCCAGCTCACCGCTTCCGGGAACTCTCTCTGGAAACACCATATATTTT
TRBD1	14	TRBV30	once	TRBJ1-5	CACSGGADNQPQHF	TGTGCCTGTTCAGGGGGCGCGGACAATCAGCCCCAGCATTTT
NA	13	TRBV7-2	NA	TRBJ1-1	CASSLWGNTEAFF	TGTGCCAGCAGCTTATGGGGGAACACTGAAGCTTTCTTT
NA	16	TRBV5-1	NA	TRBJ1-1	CASSLDGAGMIAEAFF	TGCGCCAGCAGCTTGGATGGTGCAGGGATGATCGCTGAAGCTTTCTTT
NA	12	TRBV29-1	NA	TRBJ2-1	CSVESGRNEQFF	TGCAGCGTTGAGTCTGGGCGAAATGAGCAGTTCTTC
NA	13	TRBV16	NA	TRBJ1-1	CASSQFGGAEAFF	TGTGCCAGCAGCCAATTCGGCGGCGCTGAAGCTTTCTTT
TRBD2	15	TRBV7-9	NA	TRBJ2-1	CASSLGAGEVNEQFF	TGTGCCAGCAGCTTAGGAGCGGGGGAGGTCAATGAGCAGTTCTTC
NA	16	TRBV9	NA	TRBJ2-6	CASSVPRRSGANVLTF	TGTGCCAGCAGCGTCCCCCGACGGTCTGGGGCCAACGTCCTGACTTTC
NA	11	TRBV7-9	few	TRBJ1-5	CASSIGGPQHF	TGTGCCAGCAGCATTGGGGGGCCCCAGCATTTT
TRBD2	14	TRBV7-9	NA	TRBJ2-1	CASSLGGGPREQFF	TGTGCCAGCAGCTTAGGCGGGGGGCCTCGGGAGCAGTTCTTC
NA	12	TRBV6-5	NA	TRBJ2-5	CASSLVGETQYF	TGTGCCAGCAGTTTAGTCGGGGAGACCCAGTACTTC